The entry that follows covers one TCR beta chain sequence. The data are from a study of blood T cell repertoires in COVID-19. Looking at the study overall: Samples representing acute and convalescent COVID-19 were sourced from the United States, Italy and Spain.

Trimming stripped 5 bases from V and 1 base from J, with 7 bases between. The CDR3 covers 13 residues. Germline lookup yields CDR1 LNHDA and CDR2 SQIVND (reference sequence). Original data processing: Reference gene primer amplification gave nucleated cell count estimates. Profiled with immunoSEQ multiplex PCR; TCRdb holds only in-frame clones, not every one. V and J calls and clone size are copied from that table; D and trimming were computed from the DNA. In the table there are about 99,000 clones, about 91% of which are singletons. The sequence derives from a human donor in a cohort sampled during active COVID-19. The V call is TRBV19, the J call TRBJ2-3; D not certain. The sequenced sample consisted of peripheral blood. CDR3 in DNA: TGTGCCAGTAGTCACCGAGGCACAGATACGCAGTATTTT. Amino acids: CASSHRGTDTQYF.